The rows below give T cell receptor beta chains drawn from one sample of a study of shared clonotypes between healthy human individuals. Assay: immunoSEQ multiplex PCR; the TCRdb copy retains only in-frame clones and omits some. The sample has approximately 2.5 million clones, more than 80% seen once; the top ten hold around 0.15%. The sequencing input was naive CD4+ T cells sorted from blood. Source of these receptors: a man aged 18 to 30 in good health. CDR3s include the opening cysteine and the closing phenylalanine or tryptophan. Fields, in order: clone size, V gene, J gene, D gene, CDR3 protein, CDR3 DNA. D genes are given only for firm matches. Expanded clones are given a class, and other clones once, few, many or no size at all.

NA	TRBV15	TRBJ1-5	NA	CATSRDSRVWMAQHF	TGTGCCACCAGCAGAGATTCCCGGGTTTGGATGGCCCAGCATTTT
NA	TRBV6-1	TRBJ2-7	NA	CASSEVGQTLYEQYF	TGTGCCAGCAGTGAAGTTGGACAGACTCTCTACGAGCAGTACTTC
NA	TRBV14	TRBJ2-2	NA	CASSQWDRQSGELFF	TGTGCCAGCAGCCAGTGGGACCGACAGTCCGGGGAGCTGTTTTTT
NA	TRBV6-4	TRBJ2-7	NA	CASSDFSQYF	TGTGCCAGCAGTGACTTTTCACAGTACTTC
NA	TRBV4-1	TRBJ2-2	NA	CASSQVSTATGLFF	TGCGCCAGCAGCCAAGTATCAACCGCGACGGGGCTGTTTTTT
NA	TRBV6-6	TRBJ2-1	TRBD1	CASSLGTAYNEQFF	TGTGCCAGCAGTCTCGGGACAGCATACAATGAGCAGTTCTTC
NA	TRBV11-3	TRBJ2-5	TRBD2	CASSLSGGGSQETQYF	TGTGCCAGCAGCCTCTCGGGGGGGGGATCGCAAGAGACCCAGTACTTC
NA	TRBV5-6	TRBJ1-1	NA	CASSLIWNTEAFF	TGTGCCAGCAGCTTGATTTGGAACACTGAAGCTTTCTTT
NA	TRBV19	TRBJ1-1	NA	CASSIVTPGRTEAFF	TGTGCCAGTAGTATAGTCACACCCGGTCGGACTGAAGCTTTCTTT
NA	TRBV30	TRBJ2-7	NA	CAWSVLGGEQYF	TGTGCCTGGAGTGTTTTGGGGGGAGAGCAGTACTTC
NA	TRBV28	TRBJ2-5	NA	CASSSRQRAETQYF	TGTGCCAGCAGTTCCCGTCAGCGGGCAGAGACCCAGTACTTC
NA	TRBV12-5	TRBJ2-1	TRBD2	CASGSGTSGINEQFF	TGTGCTAGTGGGTCCGGGACTAGCGGGATCAATGAGCAGTTCTTC
NA	TRBV4-1	TRBJ1-5	NA	CASSQVAGGLGNQPQHF	TGCGCCAGCAGCCAAGTAGCTGGGGGATTGGGCAATCAGCCCCAGCATTTT
NA	TRBV19	TRBJ2-2	NA	CASSIPQGSTGELFF	TGTGCCAGTAGTATCCCCCAGGGTTCCACCGGGGAGCTGTTTTTT
once	TRBV19	TRBJ1-5	TRBD1	CASGDRTFNQPQHF	TGTGCCAGTGGGGACAGAACCTTCAATCAGCCCCAGCATTTT
NA	TRBV6-4	TRBJ1-2	NA	CASSDSIGGNNRYTF	TGTGCCAGCAGTGACTCGATCGGGGGGAACAACCGCTACACCTTC
NA	TRBV2	TRBJ1-5	TRBD1	CASSEGEATGGYQPQHF	TGTGCCAGCAGTGAAGGGGAGGCTACAGGGGGCTACCAGCCCCAGCATTTT
NA	TRBV30	TRBJ2-1	NA	CAWTRFDSYNEQFF	TGTGCCTGGACTCGCTTCGACTCCTACAATGAGCAGTTCTTC
NA	TRBV11-2	TRBJ2-7	NA	CASSLGGTLNSYEQYF	TGTGCCAGCAGCTTAGGGGGAACCCTCAACTCCTACGAGCAGTACTTC
NA	TRBV6-6	TRBJ2-5	NA	CASRREKGETQYF	TGTGCCAGCCGGAGGGAAAAGGGGGAGACCCAGTACTTC
NA	TRBV7-2	TRBJ2-6	NA	CASSLFLVTSGANVLTF	TGTGCCAGCAGCTTATTTTTGGTTACCTCTGGGGCCAACGTCCTGACTTTC
NA	TRBV27	TRBJ2-7	NA	CASTPGGVGEQYF	TGTGCCAGCACCCCAGGAGGGGTAGGCGAGCAGTACTTC
NA	TRBV7-2	TRBJ2-7	TRBD1	CASALLTRDRPYEQYF	TGTGCCAGCGCCCTACTAACCCGGGACAGGCCCTACGAGCAGTACTTC
NA	TRBV18	TRBJ2-1	NA	CASSPRGNLNNEQFF	TGTGCCAGCTCACCGAGGGGAAACCTCAACAATGAGCAGTTCTTC
NA	TRBV6-1	TRBJ1-1	NA	CASSWGPYTEAFF	TGTGCCAGCAGTTGGGGACCTTACACTGAAGCTTTCTTT
once	TRBV6-5	TRBJ2-7	TRBD2	CASSFSGESSYEQYF	TGTGCCAGCAGCTTTAGCGGGGAGAGCTCCTACGAGCAGTACTTC
once	TRBV9	TRBJ2-3	NA	CASSLEPSTDTQYF	TGTGCCAGCAGCCTGGAGCCTAGCACAGATACGCAGTATTTT
NA	TRBV5-5	TRBJ1-2	NA	CASSLWPVSGYGYTF	TGTGCCAGCAGCTTGTGGCCGGTATCCGGCTATGGCTACACCTTC
NA	TRBV18	TRBJ1-2	NA	CASSPITDDYGYTF	TGTGCCAGCTCACCTATCACGGATGACTATGGCTACACCTTC
NA	TRBV7-2	TRBJ1-5	TRBD1	CASSRDRGRFNQPQHF	TGTGCCAGCTCCAGGGACAGGGGGCGCTTCAATCAGCCCCAGCATTTT
NA	TRBV30	TRBJ2-3	NA	CAWSVGGYTDTQYF	TGTGCCTGGAGTGTGGGTGGGTACACAGATACGCAGTATTTT